One and the same sample provided the 10 T cell receptor beta chains below, sequenced in a study of siplizumab effects on memory and regulatory T cells (dated by TCRdb to about 2019). Library construction relied on the immunoSEQ multiplex PCR assay. The immuneACCESS repertoire file appears here via TCRdb, limited to in-frame rearrangements. These files lack a portion of the clones; in checked studies, under half of the deficit traces to unresolved V genes, and the cause of the others is not known. This sample comprises roughly 11,000 clones, roughly half of them detected only once. The ten largest clones add up to 35% to 45% of the sample. Cells from the mixed lymphocyte reactions were cocultured for about six days at 37 degrees C. These receptors lack a known antigen. Sequencing was carried out using CFSE-low (dividing) CD8+ T cells sorted from an allogeneic mixed lymphocyte reaction. These receptors were obtained from a human donor in good health; the cells came from an allogeneic mixed lymphocyte reaction. Some clones in this sample may be carry-over from other donors' samples.

This rearrangement joins TRBV4-1 to TRBJ2-7; TRBD1 might be the D (6 bases). CDR3 length equals 14 residues. The germline CDR1 and CDR2 sequences are MGHRA and YSYEKL. V lost 1 base, J lost 2 bases, and 9 bases lay in between. The CDR3: CASSQGRGPYEQYF. CDR3 in DNA: TGCGCCAGCAGCCAAGGCAGGGGCCCCTACGAGCAGTACTTC.

This chain joins TRBV27 and TRBJ2-1; no reliable D call. Trimming pared 4 bases from V and 3 bases from J, leaving 13 bases between. From germline, CDR1 is MNHEY and CDR2 SMNVEV (reference sequence). CDR3 length equals 15 residues. CDR3 nucleotides: TGTGCCAGCAGTTCCGAGAGATCCGGCTACAATGAGCAGTTCTTC. Translated, it gives CASSSERSGYNEQFF.

This clone was observed a handful of times. CDR3: CASSQGLAGARSYEQYF. CDR3 coding DNA: TGTGCCAGCAGCCAGGGACTAGCGGGAGCACGGTCCTACGAGCAGTACTTC. V and J are TRBV5-4 and TRBJ2-7; 14 bases are shared with TRBD2. Germline V gene lookup returns CDR1 SGHNT and CDR2 YYREEE (reference sequence). The CDR3 is 17 residues long. V shed 4 bases, J shed 1 base, and the junction held 7 bases outside the gene matches. The entire variable domain, with the rest obtained from reference TRBV5-4 and TRBJ2-7, is as follows: ETGVTQSPTHLIKTRGQQVTLRCSSQSGHNTVSWYQQALGQGPQFIFQYYREEENGRGNFPPRFSGLQFPNYSSELNVNALELDDSALYLCASSQGLAGARSYEQYFGPGTRLTVT.

The chain employs TRBV7-8 and TRBJ2-7; D is possibly TRBD1 (5 bases). V was shortened by 2 bases and J by 3 bases, with 14 bases between the two germline ends. CDR1 is SGHVS and CDR2 is FQNEAQ in the germline V gene. CDR3 length equals 15 residues. CDR3 DNA sequence: TGTGCCAGCAGCTTATTATTGGGCAGGGTCTACGAGCAGTACTTC. It translates to CASSLLLGRVYEQYF. The entire variable domain, with the rest obtained from reference TRBV7-8 and TRBJ2-7, is as follows: GAGVSQSPRYKVAKRGQDVALRCDPISGHVSLFWYQQALGQGPEFLTYFQNEAQLDKSGLPSDRFFAERPEGSVSTLKIQRTQQEDSAVYLCASSLLLGRVYEQYFGPGTRLTVT.

The chain is built from TRBV7-9 and TRBJ2-5; no firm D call. The CDR3 runs to 12 residues. Trimming took 4 bases from V and 1 from J, leaving 4 bases between them. Germline V gene lookup returns CDR1 SEHNR and CDR2 FQNEAQ (reference sequence). CDR3 sequence (DNA): TGTGCCAGCAGCTCGTTCCAAGAGACCCAGTACTTC. It encodes CASSSFQETQYF.

The chain couples TRBV29-1 to TRBJ2-7; 9 nucleotides align to TRBD1. This CDR3 has 14 amino acids. The V segment lost 2 bases and the J segment 4 bases; nucleotides outside the gene matches: 6. Germline V lookup: CDR1 SQVTM, CDR2 ANQGSEA. CDR3 DNA: TGCAGCGTTGAACTTACAGGGGGCAGGTACGAGCAGTACTTC. It codes for CSVELTGGRYEQYF.

This clone was seen a handful of times. The V gene is TRBV19, the J gene TRBJ2-7; 10 positions match TRBD1. CDR1 is LNHDA, CDR2 SQIVND, per germline (reference sequence). The V gene end was trimmed by 3 bases and the J gene end by 4 bases; junction bases not matched to a gene: 3. This CDR3 region has 14 residues. The CDR3 DNA follows: TGTGCCAGTAGTATCGGGACAGGGGAATACGAGCAGTACTTC. It encodes CASSIGTGEYEQYF. The full variable domain, in which reference TRBV19 and TRBJ2-7 provide the parts outside the CDR3, is DGGITQSPKYLFRKEGQNVTLSCEQNLNHDAMYWYRQDPGQGLRLIYYSQIVNDFQKGDIAEGYSVSREKKESFPLTVTSAQKNPTAFYLCASSIGTGEYEQYFGPGTRLTVT.

This clone was picked up many times. CDR3 DNA: TGTGCCAGCAGCTCCCTGACAGGTGAACACCCAGACTATGGCTACACCTTC. Residues: CASSSLTGEHPDYGYTF. The gene calls are TRBV7-9 and TRBJ1-2; TRBD1 is a possible D gene (6 bases). The V end was cut by 4 bases, the J end by 3 bases, with 21 bases between. There are 17 residues in the CDR3. Germline V lookup: CDR1 SEHNR, CDR2 FQNEAQ (reference sequence).

The V call is TRBV7-6, the J call TRBJ2-2, with no clear D. V lost 4 bases and J 5 bases, leaving 5 bases between the germline ends. In germline, CDR1 is SGHVS, CDR2 FNYEAQ. CDR3 length: 12 amino acids. The CDR3 DNA reads as TGTGCCAGCAGCTACACGACCGGGGAGCTGTTTTTT. The encoded protein is CASSYTTGELFF.

This sequence joins TRBV6-5 and TRBJ2-1, with a weak D call TRBD1 (6 bases). There are 14 residues in the CDR3. Trimming took off 1 base at V and 7 bases at J, with 11 bases between the two ends. Germline values: CDR1 MNHEY, CDR2 SVGAGI. CDR3 sequence reads: CASSYFRGRNEQFF. The CDR3 DNA follows: TGTGCCAGCAGTTACTTCAGGGGAAGGAATGAGCAGTTCTTC.